This T cell receptor beta chain was sequenced during a study of cytotoxic CD8 clonotypes in ibrutinib-treated CLL. Looking at the study overall: Among responders, 24 were partial and 2 complete; after median roughly 68 months, around 14 stayed remitted and roughly 12 progressed. General study points: Shared public clonotypes were rare, and on treatment they either got smaller or stayed the same. Baseline clonality was higher than in age-matched healthy donors and moved in step with circulating CD8+ T-cell counts.

Frozen-stored PBMCs produced roughly 2 micrograms of genomic DNA for TCR beta libraries. This CDR3 comprises 13 residues. Trimming took off 4 bases at V and 3 bases at J, with 8 bases between the two ends. CDR1 and CDR2 from the germline V gene are SGHNT and YYREEE (reference sequence). Turning to this clone: The antigen remains undetermined.

Profiling relied on immunoSEQ multiplex PCR, and the TCRdb table lists in-frame clones only, not all of them. The table lists about 160,000 clones, approximately 90% of them singletons, with 3% to 3.5% in the top ten. The rearrangement joins TRBV5-4 to TRBJ2-1; tentative D call: TRBD1 (5 bases). Sequences were derived from PBMCs, sampled at disease progression, from a patient treated with ibrutinib. The sequence was collected from a human donor with chronic lymphocytic leukemia. The CDR3, as DNA: TGTGCCAGCAGCCGCAGGGACTACAATGAGCAGTTCTTC. Translated: CASSRRDYNEQFF.